This TCR beta chain was sequenced during a study of shared clonotypes between healthy human individuals. Study-wide findings and caveats: Memory subsets had estimated richness that was generally smaller than that of naive subsets.

Of note for this clone: Its target is not known.

Replicate PCRs run on sorted subsets employed approximately 180 ng DNA, roughly 30,000 T cell genomes. Profiling relied on immunoSEQ multiplex PCR, and the TCRdb table lists in-frame clones only, not all of them. The table includes approximately 1.9 million clones, 93% detected once. Naive CD8 cells were CD45RO-negative, positively selected for CCR7, excluding terminally differentiated effector memory CD45RA+ cells. Germline CDR1 MGHRA, CDR2 YSYEKL. The CDR3 is made up of 15 amino acids. Losses at the gene ends were 4 bases for V and 2 bases for J; bases not matched to a gene: 7. The TCR comes from a man in his late teens or twenties in good health. Some clones in this sample may be carry-over from other donors' samples. The specimen was naive CD8+ T cells from PBMCs. The chain combines TRBV4-1 with TRBJ2-7; 8 nucleotides line up with TRBD2. DNA of the CDR3: TGCGCCAGCAGCCGCACCGGGGGGGGCCCCTACGAGCAGTACTTC. It yields the protein CASSRTGGGPYEQYF.